The 3 T cell receptor beta chains in this list originate from one sample, sequenced in a study. TCRdb re-called the reads through MiXCR, storing one row per CDR3 protein. The data contain 4,000 to 4,500 distinct CDR3 sequences, roughly a tenth of them seen just once; the ten biggest clones take up about 13%. The material sequenced was CD4+ T cells from synovial fluid. The receptors come from a human donor with rheumatoid arthritis.

This clonotype is classed as large. V usage is TRBV28 and J usage is TRBJ2-7; 9 bases map to TRBD2. J was trimmed by 3 bases and V by 4 bases; bases with no gene match: 10. This CDR3 is built from 16 residues. Germline V CDR1 and CDR2: MDHEN, SYDVKM. CDR3 DNA sequence: TGTGCCAGCAGTTCCCAGGGAGCGGGAGGCCTCTACGAGCAGTACTTC. It encodes CASSSQGAGGLYEQYF.

By sample share, this clonotype is medium-sized. The chain couples TRBV21-1 to TRBJ1-3; no check of the table's D call, TRBD1, against the DNA was made. TRBV21-1 is annotated as a pseudogene. The CDR3 contains 17 residues. This CDR3 is CASSKGWMGDSGNTIYF. The CDR3 DNA reads TGTGCCAGCAGCAAAGGGTGGATGGGCGACTCTGGAAACACCATATATTTT.

V and J are TRBV7-8 and TRBJ2-1; a possible D gene is TRBD1 (7 bases). The CDR3 runs to 14 residues. The germline gives CDR1 SGHVS, CDR2 FQNEAQ. The V end was cut by 3 bases, the J end by 5 bases, with 11 bases between. The CDR3 coding sequence is TGTGCCAGCAGCTTGGAGGGGGCGAACAATGAGCAGTTCTTC. Amino acids: CASSLEGANNEQFF.